What follows are 28 T cell receptor beta chains derived from one specimen sequenced in a study of T-cell memory formation after mild COVID-19. TCRdb re-derived calls from the 5' RACE reads in MiXCR, one entry per CDR3 protein. This sample has 350,000 to 450,000 distinct CDR3 sequences, with 24% found just once. Sequencing input: PBMCs or a T cell subset sorted from them (not recorded which). Receptor source: an adult woman who had mild COVID-19 (a few samples of this study predate the infection). Cell type and time point are not known.

This clonotype was picked up one time. V usage is TRBV24-1 and J usage is TRBJ2-1, with D perhaps TRBD2 (7 bases). Germline V gene data show CDR1 as KGHDR and CDR2 as SFDVKD. CDR3 length: 15 amino acids. Trimming removed 7 bases from V and 4 bases from J, with 16 bases in between. This CDR3 reads CATSGGGGGYNEQFF. The DNA of the CDR3 is TGTGCCACCAGCGGCGGGGGCGGTGGGTACAATGAGCAGTTCTTC.

V is TRBV2 and J is TRBJ1-2, with D perhaps matching TRBD1 (5 bases). The CDR3 is 15 residues long. Germline lookup yields CDR1 SNHLY and CDR2 FYNNEI. V was cut by 5 bases and J by 2 bases, with 15 bases left in between. CDR3 nucleotides: TGTGCCAGCAGTACCTGGGACCGGGAAAACTATGGCTACACCTTC. This sequence encodes CASSTWDRENYGYTF.

The V gene is TRBV4-1, the J gene TRBJ2-5; 7 bases line up with TRBD1. The V gene end was trimmed by 4 bases and the J gene end by 3 bases; junction bases not matched to a gene: 14. The CDR3 is 17 residues long. Germline CDR1 MGHRA, CDR2 YSYEKL. The CDR3 is CASSLKEGTADKETQYF. CDR3 in DNA: TGCGCCAGCAGCCTGAAAGAAGGGACAGCCGATAAAGAGACCCAGTACTTC.

The V call is TRBV19, the J call TRBJ2-2, with D maybe TRBD2 (5 bases). This CDR3 region has 15 residues. V gave up 3 bases and J gave up 4 bases, with 12 bases separating them. CDR1 and CDR2 (germline): LNHDA, SQIVND (reference sequence). The DNA for the CDR3 is TGTGCCAGTAGTATCGCCCGCCGGGGCACCGGGGAGCTGTTTTTT. Translating gives CASSIARRGTGELFF.

CDR3 in amino acids: CASSLSGGLHSGNTIYF. In nucleotides, the CDR3 is TGTGCCAGCAGCTTATCGGGAGGACTACACTCTGGAAACACCATATATTTT. The rearrangement uses TRBV7-9 and TRBJ1-3; unclear D gene. The CDR3 is made up of 17 amino acids. Trimming removed 2 bases from V and 0 bases from J, with 14 bases in between. CDR1 and CDR2 (germline): SEHNR, FQNEAQ (reference sequence).

This clonotype was seen a handful of times. V and J are TRBV20-1 and TRBJ1-6; D is uncertain. Per germline, CDR1 DFQATT and CDR2 SNEGSKA (reference sequence). The CDR3 totals 14 residues. Trimming removed 1 base at V and 8 bases at J, with 12 bases between. The CDR3: CSARVVPADSPLHF. CDR3 in DNA: TGCAGTGCTAGAGTAGTCCCGGCGGATTCACCCCTCCACTTT.

This clonotype appeared once. For the CDR3, the DNA is TGTGCCAGCAGCTTAGCACTAGCGGGGGGCGGGGAGCTGTTTTTT. This encodes CASSLALAGGGELFF. The V and J genes are TRBV7-2 and TRBJ2-2; 12 nucleotides agree with TRBD2. Trimming cost V 0 bases and J 7 bases; bases outside gene matches: 0. The CDR3 consists of 15 residues. Germline CDR1 is SGHTA and CDR2 is FQGNSA.

In its sample, this clonotype was seen a few times. CDR3 region: CASTEGRGASTDTQYF. DNA for the CDR3: TGTGCCAGCACCGAAGGGAGGGGGGCTAGCACAGATACGCAGTATTTT. The rearrangement joins TRBV9 to TRBJ2-3; TRBD2 is a possible D gene (7 bases). From germline, CDR1 is SGDLS and CDR2 YYNGEE. The CDR3 loop spans 16 amino acids. Trimming removed 6 bases from V and 0 bases from J, with 17 bases in between. The full variable domain, its missing parts supplied by reference TRBV9 and TRBJ2-3, is DSGVTQTPKHLITATGQRVTLRCSPRSGDLSVYWYQQSLDQGLQFLIQYYNGEERAKGNILERFSAQQFPDLHSELNLSSLELGDSALYFCASTEGRGASTDTQYFGPGTRLTVL.

The CDR3: CASIWGGNSPLHF. In DNA, the CDR3 is TGTGCCAGCATCTGGGGGGGTAATTCACCCCTCCACTTT. The V and J genes are TRBV2 and TRBJ1-6; D perhaps matches TRBD1 (5 bases). Trimming took 7 bases from V and 6 from J, leaving 10 bases between them. CDR3 size: 13 residues. Germline lookup yields CDR1 SNHLY and CDR2 FYNNEI. Full variable domain (remainder filled in from reference TRBV2 and TRBJ1-6): EPEVTQTPSHQVTQMGQEVILRCVPISNHLYFYWYRQILGQKVEFLVSFYNNEISEKSEIFDDQFSVERPDGSNFTLKIRSTKLEDSAMYFCASIWGGNSPLHFGNGTRLTVT.

This chain connects TRBV30 to TRBJ1-3, with D possibly matching TRBD1 (5 bases). V was clipped by 0 bases and J by 0 bases, with 9 bases between them. The germline CDR1 and CDR2 sequences are GTSNPN and SVGIG (reference sequence). The CDR3 contains 15 residues. In nucleotides, the CDR3 is TGTGCCTGGAGTGTCGGGACGATCTCTGGAAACACCATATATTTT. The encoded protein is CAWSVGTISGNTIYF. Using reference TRBV30 and TRBJ1-3 for the parts outside the CDR3, the full variable domain is SQTIHQWPATLVQPVGSPLSLECTVEGTSNPNLYWYRQAAGRGLQLLFYSVGIGQISSEVPQNLSASRPQDRQFILSSKKLLLSDSGFYLCAWSVGTISGNTIYFGEGSWLTVV.

This clonotype has only a few counts. The chain carries TRBV11-2 and TRBJ2-5; 11 bases are a match to TRBD2. The germline V gene has CDR1 SGHAT and CDR2 FQNNGV. The V gene end was trimmed by 5 bases and the J gene end by 5 bases; junction bases not matched to a gene: 7. The CDR3 is made up of 15 amino acids. The CDR3 region has the DNA TGTGCCAGCAGCGTCCTAGCGGGGGGCGTTGAGACCCAGTACTTC. This encodes CASSVLAGGVETQYF.

This clonotype showed up many times. A junction boundary mismatches the germline segment, possibly from a read error. The V call is TRBV5-1, the J call TRBJ1-1; no definite D call. From germline, CDR1 is SGHRS and CDR2 YFSETQ. CDR3 size: 14 residues. The CDR3 loop is CASSLSGMNTEAFF. In nucleotides, the CDR3 is TGTGCCAGCAGTTTATCCGGAATGAACACTGAAGCTTTCTTT.

A few counts support this clonotype. The CDR3 coding sequence is TGTGCCAGCAGAAAGTCCGGGACAGGGAGGGACGAGCAGTACTTC. Amino acids: CASRKSGTGRDEQYF. The chain links TRBV6-2 or TRBV6-3 to TRBJ2-7; 9 bases match TRBD1. V gave up 6 bases and J gave up 5 bases; unmatched junction bases: 11. This CDR3 has 15 amino acids. Germline V gene sequence: CDR1 MNHEY, CDR2 SVGEGT.

V is TRBV10-3 and J is TRBJ2-5; TRBD1 matches 11 bases. Germline CDR1 and CDR2: ENHRY and SYGVKD. V was pared by 4 bases and J by 5 bases, with 3 bases of the junction left unmatched. The CDR3 has 14 amino acids. CDR3 in DNA: TGTGCCATCAGTGGGACAGGGGGCACGGAGACCCAGTACTTC. Its translation is CAISGTGGTETQYF.

There are a few counts of this clonotype. The chain has TRBV20-1 and TRBJ2-7; tentative D call: TRBD2 (6 bases). V lost 1 base, J lost 3 bases, and 10 bases lay in between. This CDR3 spans 13 amino acids. Germline values: CDR1 DFQATT, CDR2 SNEGSKA (reference sequence). The CDR3 DNA follows: TGCAGTGCTAGAGGGGACTCCGACTACGAGCAGTACTTC. Translating gives CSARGDSDYEQYF.

This clonotype has only a few counts. The rearrangement uses TRBV6-2 or TRBV6-3 and TRBJ1-2; D gene unclear. V was shortened by 5 bases and J by 3 bases, with 10 bases between the two germline ends. This CDR3 has 13 amino acids. The V gene's germline CDR1 is MNHEY and CDR2 SVGEGT. The CDR3 here is CASSHTADYGYTF. In nucleotides, the CDR3 is TGTGCCAGCAGTCACACGGCGGACTATGGCTACACCTTC.

This clonotype was observed a few times. V gene TRBV2 combines with J gene TRBJ2-1; no clear D. This CDR3 has 14 residues. The V end was cut by 5 bases, the J end by 3 bases, with 11 bases between. Germline V gene lookup returns CDR1 SNHLY and CDR2 FYNNEI. The CDR3, as DNA: TGTGCCAGCAGTCACAGCCTTCTCTACAATGAGCAGTTCTTC. Translating it yields CASSHSLLYNEQFF.

The V gene is TRBV6-6, the J gene TRBJ2-1; D might be TRBD1 (5 bases). CDR3 size: 14 residues. CDR1 and CDR2 from the germline V gene are MNHNY and SVGAGI (reference sequence). Trimming left V 7 bases short and J 6 bases short, with 16 bases between. CDR3 in amino acids: CASNGQGWRNEQFF. CDR3 nucleotide sequence: TGTGCCAGCAATGGGCAGGGCTGGCGCAATGAGCAGTTCTTC.

The J gene is TRBJ2-1, the V gene TRBV20-1; no definite D call. V lost 4 bases and J lost 4, with 17 bases in between. Germline V CDR1 and CDR2: DFQATT, SNEGSKA (reference sequence). This CDR3 spans 15 amino acids. The CDR3 reads CSAKGTFSPYNEQFF. In DNA form, the CDR3 reads TGCAGTGCTAAGGGAACCTTCTCCCCTTACAATGAGCAGTTCTTC.

This clonotype was seen more than once but under ten times. V gene TRBV7-9 combines with J gene TRBJ2-1; 9 bases fit TRBD1. Trimming took 6 bases from V and 7 from J; bases not matched to a gene: 10. The CDR3 has 15 residues. CDR1 and CDR2 (germline): SEHNR, FQNEAQ (reference sequence). CDR3 in DNA: TGTGCCAGCAGGTTCACGGGACAGGGCCTTAATGAGCAGTTCTTC. Protein: CASRFTGQGLNEQFF.

This clonotype was seen a few times. The chain links TRBV19 to TRBJ2-1, with a possible D match to TRBD1 (5 bases). Trimming stripped 3 bases from V and 0 bases from J, with 12 bases between. Per germline, CDR1 LNHDA and CDR2 SQIVND (reference sequence). The CDR3 sequence is 16 residues long. CDR3 residues: CASSIRRTYSYNEQFF. CDR3 sequence (DNA): TGTGCCAGTAGTATTCGCAGGACATACTCCTACAATGAGCAGTTCTTC.

The table lists this clonotype with a few counts. The chain recombines TRBV7-9 with TRBJ2-3, with 9 nucleotides matching TRBD2. V trimming: 5 bases; J trimming: 4 bases; junction bases outside the gene matches: 10. Germline CDR1 reads SEHNR; CDR2 reads FQNEAQ (reference sequence). This CDR3 spans 16 amino acids. The CDR3 here is CASSLTGTSPADTQYF. CDR3 coding DNA: TGTGCCAGCAGCCTAACGGGGACTAGCCCCGCAGATACGCAGTATTTT.

The chain has TRBV29-1 and TRBJ2-4, with 7 nucleotides matching TRBD2. With V trimmed by 6 bases and J by 0 bases, 11 bases remained unmatched. Germline lookup yields CDR1 SQVTM and CDR2 ANQGSEA. The CDR3 is made up of 16 amino acids. The CDR3 reads CSVESGTSLAKNIQYF. As DNA, the CDR3 is TGCAGCGTCGAGAGCGGGACCTCGCTAGCCAAAAACATTCAGTACTTC.

This clonotype was recorded many times. The chain recombines TRBV19 with TRBJ2-7; TRBD2 matches 13 bases. With V trimmed by 6 bases and J by 7 bases, 3 bases remained unmatched. Germline CDR1 is LNHDA and CDR2 is SQIVND (reference sequence). This CDR3 has 13 amino acids. DNA of the CDR3: TGTGCCAGTAGCTTGGGACTAGCGGGGGAGCAGTACTTC. Its translation is CASSLGLAGEQYF.

This clonotype was detected only once. The chain links TRBV15 to TRBJ2-5, with TRBD2 matching 7 bases. Unmatched junction bases numbered 12, after V lost 1 base and J lost 1 base. The CDR3 runs 18 residues. Germline V gene data show CDR1 as LNHNV and CDR2 as YYDKDF (reference sequence). CDR3: CATSRGSGLGRGQETQYF. The CDR3 DNA follows: TGTGCCACCAGCAGAGGGTCCGGACTGGGGAGGGGCCAAGAGACCCAGTACTTC. The full variable domain, in which reference TRBV15 and TRBJ2-5 provide the parts outside the CDR3, is DAMVIQNPRYQVTQFGKPVTLSCSQTLNHNVMYWYQQKSSQAPKLLFHYYDKDFNNEADTPDNFQSRRPNTSFCFLDIRSPGLGDTAMYLCATSRGSGLGRGQETQYFGPGTRLLVL.

This clonotype was recorded only once. The junction departs from germline at one end; a sequencing error may be responsible. The chain is built from TRBV7-7 and TRBJ2-5, with TRBD2 matching over 7 bases. The germline gives CDR1 SSHAT, CDR2 FNYEAQ (reference sequence). CDR3 size: 18 residues. CDR3 sequence: CASSLLGVGGSDQETQYF. The DNA of the CDR3 is TGTGCTAGCAGCTTACTCGGTGTAGGCGGGAGCGACCAAGAGACCCAGTACTTC.

This clonotype was found a few times. The CDR3 nucleotides read TGCAGCCAGGTCGGGTTTTCTAGCACAGATACGCAGTATTTT. It encodes CSQVGFSSTDTQYF. The chain employs TRBV29-1 and TRBJ2-3; D is ambiguous. This CDR3 spans 14 amino acids. The germline V gene has CDR1 SQVTM and CDR2 ANQGSEA. Trimming removed 8 bases at V and 0 bases at J, with 15 bases between.

The sample holds a few counts of this clonotype. The chain couples TRBV23-1 to TRBJ2-5, with D possibly matching TRBD1 (6 bases). TRBV23-1 is an open reading frame whose function is uncertain. The CDR3 length is 14 residues. Trimming stripped 3 bases from V and 3 bases from J, with 11 bases between. This CDR3 reads CASSHRGGKETQYF. CDR3 nucleotide sequence: TGCGCCAGCAGTCACAGGGGCGGAAAAGAGACCCAGTACTTC.